This T cell receptor beta chain was sequenced in a study of shared clonotypes between healthy human individuals. Using immunoSEQ multiplex PCR, the repertoire was profiled, and TCRdb retains in-frame clones only, with some absent. This table holds some 2,000,000 clones, approximately 94% found once. This clone showed up just once. Germline V gene lookup returns CDR1 SEHNR and CDR2 FQNEAQ (reference sequence). CDR3 length: 15 amino acids. Deletions cut 0 bases from V and 5 bases from J, with 13 bases between. The rearrangement joins TRBV7-9 to TRBJ1-1; D perhaps matches TRBD1 (6 bases). The receptor comes from a man between 18 and 35 years old in good health. Sequencing input: naive CD4+ T cells sorted from blood. Subset in this sample: CD45RA+ positively selected. CDR3 sequence reads: CASSLASGTGTEAFF. The CDR3 nucleotides are TGTGCCAGCAGCTTAGCATCCGGTACAGGGACTGAAGCTTTCTTT.